This TCR beta chain was obtained from a study of glioma-infiltrating T cells. TCR alpha and beta CDR3 regions were amplified from RNA using iRepertoire nested multiplex PCR. TCRdb processed the multiplex PCR reads anew with MiXCR; each CDR3 protein has one entry. The data show 150,000 to 200,000 distinct CDR3 sequences, roughly a third seen once. In this sample, this clonotype turned up a few times. With 5 bases clipped from V and 7 bases from J, the junction kept 16 bases outside the gene matches. The CDR3 extends over 17 amino acids. Germline V gene data show CDR1 as SGHNT and CDR2 as YYREEE (reference sequence).

This chain connects TRBV5-4 to TRBJ1-5, with TRBD1 matching over 9 bases. The sequenced sample consisted of glioma tissue, nonneoplastic brain tissue, or PBMCs (not recorded which). The clonotype comes from a human donor with low-grade glioma or glioblastoma, undergoing nonglioma brain surgery, or in good health (not recorded which). As DNA, the CDR3 is TGTGCCAGCAGATTAAAAACAGGGGGCTGGGGTAGACAGCCCCAGCATTTT. This codes for CASRLKTGGWGRQPQHF.